These 17 T cell receptor beta chains came from one sample sequenced in a study of cytomegalovirus exposure and HLA in healthy donors (dated by TCRdb to about 2017). The library was prepared using the immunoSEQ multiplex PCR assay. TCRdb retrieved this table from immuneACCESS and kept in-frame rearrangements only. Not all clones are present; in checked studies, unresolved V genes account for under half, and no reason is known for the remainder. Counted in this sample were 100,000 to 150,000 clones; 88% of them appeared once. The ten largest account for about 1.5% of the sample. Sequencing was done on a sample of PBMCs. The receptor source for this set is a man younger than 45 in good health and CMV-seronegative.

The rearrangement joins TRBV7-3 to TRBJ2-3; D perhaps matches TRBD2 (5 bases). Germline V gene lookup returns CDR1 SGHTA and CDR2 FQGTGA. The CDR3 is 15 amino acids. V lost 0 bases, J lost 5 bases, and 12 bases lay in between. Here the CDR3 reads CASSLTRGLGDTQYF. DNA for the CDR3: TGTGCCAGCAGCTTAACCCGAGGGCTTGGAGATACGCAGTATTTT. The full variable domain, rest sourced from reference TRBV7-3 and TRBJ2-3, is GAGVSQTPSNKVTEKGKYVELRCDPISGHTALYWYRQSLGQGPEFLIYFQGTGAADDSGLPNDRFFAVRPEGSVSTLKIQRTERGDSAVYLCASSLTRGLGDTQYFGPGTRLTVL.

The J gene is TRBJ1-2, the V gene TRBV6-1, with D unclear. Germline V lookup: CDR1 MNHNS, CDR2 SASEGT. The V gene lost 0 bases and the J gene lost 4 bases, with 12 bases spanning the gap. The CDR3 has 15 residues. CDR3 in DNA: TGTGCCAGCAGTGAAGCTGGAGGACGGAGCTATGGCTACACCTTC. It is translated as CASSEAGGRSYGYTF.

This chain connects TRBV7-2 to TRBJ2-2; tentatively, D is TRBD1 (6 bases). Germline V CDR1 and CDR2: SGHTA, FQGNSA. There are 14 residues in the CDR3. V was trimmed by 1 base and J by 4 bases, leaving 7 bases between them. CDR3 in amino acids: CASSLGGLTGELFF. CDR3 DNA: TGTGCCAGCAGCTTAGGGGGGCTCACCGGGGAGCTGTTTTTT.

The chain carries TRBV5-1 and TRBJ1-1; no definite D call. The CDR3 loop spans 14 amino acids. Germline assignment: CDR1 SGHRS and CDR2 YFSETQ. The V and J ends lost 6 bases and 4 bases respectively, with 16 bases between them. The CDR3 DNA reads as TGCGCCAGCACCCCCGTCGCCGGGTCCACTGAAGCTTTCTTT. As protein: CASTPVAGSTEAFF.

This clone was observed a handful of times. The chain is built from TRBV6-4 and TRBJ2-1, with TRBD2 identical over 12 bases. CDR1 and CDR2 (germline): MRHNA, SNTAGT. J was trimmed by 7 bases and V by 3 bases; bases with no gene match: 4. The length of the CDR3 is 15 residues. The CDR3 DNA reads TGTGCCAGCAGTGAGTCGCTAGCGGGAGGGAATGAGCAGTTCTTC. This sequence encodes CASSESLAGGNEQFF.

There are a few counts of this clone. CDR3 in DNA: TGTGCCAGCCAACAGGGGGCGGATGAAGCTTTCTTT. Protein product: CASQQGADEAFF. The chain links TRBV7-8 to TRBJ1-1; 9 bases are a match to TRBD1. CDR1 is SGHVS, CDR2 FQNEAQ, per germline. The CDR3 loop spans 12 amino acids. V gave up 8 bases and J gave up 7 bases; unmatched junction bases: 5.

The chain carries TRBV5-5 and TRBJ2-7; 10 positions match TRBD1. The germline gives CDR1 SGHKS, CDR2 YYEKEE (reference sequence). The V segment lost 2 bases and the J segment 3 bases; nucleotides outside the gene matches: 8. This CDR3 has 16 residues. CDR3 sequence reads: CASSLSGTGVFYEQYF. The CDR3 nucleotides read TGTGCCAGCAGCTTATCCGGGACAGGGGTCTTCTACGAGCAGTACTTC.

The chain combines TRBV10-3 with TRBJ1-3, with TRBD1 matching over 8 bases. Looked up from germline, CDR1 is ENHRY and CDR2 is SYGVKD. The J segment lost 8 bases and the V segment lost 4 bases, leaving 13 bases of the junction unmatched. The CDR3 loop spans 16 amino acids. CDR3 protein: CAISGAAGGIGDTIYF. The CDR3 bases are TGTGCCATCAGTGGGGCGGCAGGGGGCATAGGAGACACCATATATTTT.

The V call is TRBV29-1, the J call TRBJ2-7; D uncertain. The CDR3 runs to 11 residues. Germline V gives CDR1 SQVTM, CDR2 ANQGSEA. Trimming took off 5 bases at V and 7 bases at J, with 12 bases between the two ends. CDR3 residues: CSVLESREQYF. The CDR3 DNA reads TGCAGCGTTTTAGAAAGTCGGGAGCAGTACTTC.

The chain recombines TRBV27 with TRBJ2-7, with 8 bases matching TRBD2. Germline values: CDR1 MNHEY, CDR2 SMNVEV (reference sequence). Germline trimming cut 5 bases from V and 5 bases from J; bases unmatched to any gene: 2. The CDR3 has 12 residues. Written as DNA, the CDR3 is TGTGCCAGCAGTGGGACTAGTAACGAGCAGTACTTC. Translation gives CASSGTSNEQYF.

As to this clone: Other DNA sequences in the same sample also yield this CDR3. The V and J genes are TRBV27 and TRBJ1-2; perhaps TRBD1 as D (5 bases). This CDR3 spans 13 amino acids. V was shortened by 3 bases and J by 4 bases, with 9 bases between the two germline ends. The germline gives CDR1 MNHEY, CDR2 SMNVEV (reference sequence). The CDR3 bases are TGTGCCAGCAGTTTTAGGGGCGGCTATGGCTACACCTTC. Amino acids: CASSFRGGYGYTF.

CDR3 amino acids: CASSPSSGMNEKLFF. In nucleotides, the CDR3 is TGTGCCAGCAGCCCCTCCTCCGGGATGAATGAAAAACTGTTTTTT. This chain links TRBV7-2 with TRBJ1-4; D unresolved. The germline CDR1 and CDR2 sequences are SGHTA and FQGNSA. CDR3 length equals 15 residues. Trimming cost V 5 bases and J 5 bases, with 15 bases left between them. Filled out from reference TRBV7-2 and TRBJ1-4, the complete variable domain reads GAGVSQSPSNKVTEKGKDVELRCDPISGHTALYWYRQSLGQGLEFLIYFQGNSAPDKSGLPSDRFSAERTGGSVSTLTIQRTQQEDSAVYLCASSPSSGMNEKLFFGSGTQLSVL.

This clone occurred once. This chain connects TRBV4-3 to TRBJ2-3, with TRBD2 identical over 8 bases. From germline, CDR1 is LGHNA and CDR2 YSLEER. This CDR3 has 13 residues. V dropped 2 bases and J dropped 5; count of bases not matched to a gene: 0. The CDR3 spells CASSQLAGDTQYF. The CDR3 bases are TGCGCCAGCAGCCAACTAGCGGGAGATACGCAGTATTTT.

The gene calls are TRBV4-2 and TRBJ1-2; D remains unclear. CDR1 and CDR2 (germline): LGHNA, YNFKEQ. V gave up 1 base and J gave up 3 bases, with 12 bases separating them. The CDR3 loop spans 15 amino acids. Written as DNA, the CDR3 is TGTGCCAGCAGCCAAGGTTTAGGCGGAGACTATGGCTACACCTTC. Amino acid sequence: CASSQGLGGDYGYTF.

The rearrangement links TRBV15 to TRBJ2-3, with 9 nucleotides matching TRBD2. The germline V gene encodes CDR1 LNHNV and CDR2 YYDKDF (reference sequence). The CDR3 sequence is 15 residues long. The V gene end was trimmed by 6 bases and the J gene end by 2 bases; junction bases not matched to a gene: 6. The CDR3 protein is CATSPGLAVTDTQYF. The CDR3 DNA is TGTGCCACCAGTCCGGGACTAGCAGTCACAGATACGCAGTATTTT.

The chain recombines TRBV9 with TRBJ2-3; the match to TRBD2 covers 11 bases. The CDR3 is 16 residues long. With 4 bases clipped from V and 1 base from J, the junction kept 5 bases outside the gene matches. CDR1 and CDR2 (germline): SGDLS, YYNGEE. The CDR3 sequence: CASSLIAGGGTDTQYF. The CDR3 DNA is TGTGCCAGCAGCCTAATAGCGGGAGGGGGCACAGATACGCAGTATTTT.

The chain employs TRBV5-1 and TRBJ1-2, with TRBD1 matching over 9 bases. The length of the CDR3 is 15 residues. With V trimmed by 2 bases and J by 4 bases, 6 bases remained unmatched. From germline, CDR1 is SGHRS and CDR2 YFSETQ. The CDR3 loop reads CASSFGQGRFYGYTF. The CDR3 DNA sequence: TGCGCCAGCAGCTTCGGACAGGGGCGTTTCTATGGCTACACCTTC.